A selection of T cell receptor beta chains follows, all from one sample in a study of blood T cell repertoires in COVID-19. Generated by immunoSEQ multiplex PCR, the TCRdb table keeps only in-frame clones and is missing some. This sample has 250,000 to 350,000 clones, with roughly 90% found just once. Sequencing was done on a sample of peripheral blood. The origin of the receptors is a woman aged 25-40 years with COVID-19, enrolled during active disease. The CDR3 runs from the conserved cysteine through the conserved F or W. The order of the fields is D gene, V gene, J gene, clone size, CDR3 protein, CDR3 DNA. D genes are given only for firm matches. Only part of the rows carry a size: once, few, many, or a class if the clone is expanded.

TRBD2	TRBV7-3	TRBJ2-3	once	CASSPQRDTDTQYF	TGTGCCAGCAGCCCCCAGCGGGACACAGATACGCAGTATTTT
-	TRBV30	TRBJ2-5	-	CAWSVRRTQYF	TGTGCCTGGAGTGTAAGGAGGACCCAGTACTTC
-	TRBV23-1	TRBJ2-7	few	CEFLAGRGHYEQYF	TGCGAATTCCTGGCAGGCAGGGGACACTACGAGCAGTACTTC
TRBD1	TRBV5-8	TRBJ2-2	-	CASSYFRGRDTGELFF	TGTGCCAGCAGCTACTTCAGGGGGCGCGACACCGGGGAGCTGTTTTTT
TRBD2	TRBV19	TRBJ2-5	-	CACGWGGEGQETQYF	TGTGCCTGCGGGTGGGGTGGGGAGGGTCAGGAGACCCAGTACTTC
-	TRBV30	TRBJ1-5	-	CAWSVPLVGANQPQHF	TGTGCCTGGAGTGTTCCCCTGGTGGGGGCAAATCAGCCCCAGCATTTT
-	TRBV28	TRBJ1-5	few	CASHAGTDLLNQPQHF	TGTGCCAGTCACGCGGGGACGGATCTCCTCAATCAGCCCCAGCATTTT
-	TRBV7-9	TRBJ2-7	-	CASSLSPFSYEQYF	TGTGCCAGCAGCTTAAGCCCTTTCTCCTACGAGCAGTACTTC
TRBD1	TRBV7-2	TRBJ1-5	few	CASSDGTVNQPQHF	TGTGCCAGCAGCGATGGGACAGTCAATCAGCCCCAGCATTTT
-	TRBV7-8	TRBJ1-6	-	CASSSLGADSPLHF	TGTGCCAGCAGCAGCCTTGGGGCCGATTCACCCCTCCACTTT
TRBD1	TRBV28	TRBJ1-4	-	CASSPRRMWGQPNEKLFF	TGTGCCAGCAGCCCGAGACGGATGTGGGGACAGCCGAATGAAAAACTGTTTTTT
-	TRBV12-2	TRBJ2-2	-	CASRPIQREGGELFF	TGTGCAAGTCGCCCCATCCAGCGAGAAGGCGGGGAGCTGTTTTTT
TRBD1	TRBV28	TRBJ2-3	-	CASSFNPLDRDGWTDTQYF	TGTGCCAGCAGTTTTAACCCTCTGGACAGGGACGGATGGACAGATACGCAGTATTTT
TRBD2	TRBV25-1	TRBJ2-7	-	CASSEWGGSYEQYF	TGTGCCAGCAGTGAATGGGGGGGTTCCTACGAGCAGTACTTC
TRBD2	TRBV10-2	TRBJ2-1	-	CASQSGRPYNEQFF	TGCGCCAGCCAAAGCGGGAGACCCTACAATGAGCAGTTCTTC
TRBD2	TRBV5-6	TRBJ2-1	once	CAGSVTSGRTRKQFF	TGTGCCGGCAGCGTGACTAGCGGGAGGACGAGGAAGCAGTTCTTC
-	TRBV19	TRBJ1-1	-	CASQAVTLNTEAFF	TGTGCCAGTCAGGCAGTTACTCTGAACACTGAAGCTTTCTTT
TRBD1	TRBV19	TRBJ2-3	-	CASSLTGGVPDTQYF	TGTGCCAGTAGCCTGACAGGGGGAGTGCCAGATACGCAGTATTTT
TRBD2	TRBV10-3	TRBJ2-3	-	CAISESLAGGRYTQYF	TGTGCCATCAGTGAGTCCCTAGCGGGAGGGCGGTATACGCAGTATTTT
TRBD2	TRBV6-2/TRBV6-3	TRBJ2-3	once	CASSYRRSGRTPDTQYF	TGTGCCAGCAGTTACCGCCGTAGCGGGAGAACCCCAGATACGCAGTATTTT
TRBD1	TRBV3-1/TRBV3-2	TRBJ2-3	-	CASSTYRGLDTQYF	TGTGCCAGCAGCACTTACAGGGGTTTGGATACGCAGTATTTT
TRBD1	TRBV5-4	TRBJ2-7	-	CASSSSQGRALYEQYF	TGTGCCAGCAGCTCCTCACAGGGGAGAGCACTCTACGAGCAGTACTTC
TRBD2	TRBV4-2	TRBJ2-1	once	CASSQEVASGSRDEQFF	TGTGCCAGCAGCCAAGAGGTGGCTAGCGGGAGTCGGGATGAGCAGTTCTTC
-	TRBV14	TRBJ2-5	-	CASSRRAGGQETQYF	TGTGCCAGCAGCCGGCGGGCAGGGGGGCAAGAGACCCAGTACTTC
TRBD1	TRBV10-3	TRBJ1-1	-	CAIRQGEMSEAFF	TGTGCCATTCGACAGGGGGAAATGTCTGAAGCTTTCTTT
-	TRBV30	TRBJ2-5	-	CAWSGEETQYF	TGTGCCTGGAGCGGAGAAGAGACCCAGTACTTC
TRBD1	TRBV7-3	TRBJ2-3	-	CASSLTGTGGPTDTQYF	TGTGCCAGCAGCCTGACCGGGACAGGGGGCCCCACAGATACGCAGTATTTT
TRBD2	TRBV11-2	TRBJ2-1	-	CASSLGLGLVSANEQFF	TGTGCCAGCAGCTTAGGATTGGGACTAGTAAGCGCAAATGAGCAGTTCTTC
-	TRBV6-1	TRBJ1-2	-	CASSEMGGRYGYTF	TGTGCCAGCAGTGAAATGGGGGGGCGTTATGGCTACACCTTC
-	TRBV15	TRBJ1-1	-	CATSRDPTGNTEAFF	TGTGCCACCAGCAGAGATCCTACAGGGAACACTGAAGCTTTCTTT
-	TRBV10-2	TRBJ1-6	-	CASNQGNSPLHF	TGCGCCAGCAACCAGGGCAATTCACCCCTCCACTTT
TRBD1	TRBV2	TRBJ2-7	-	CASSEPRDSSYEQYF	TGTGCCAGCAGTGAACCCAGGGACAGCTCCTACGAGCAGTACTTC
TRBD2	TRBV7-2	TRBJ2-5	few	CASSARLAGAETQYF	TGTGCCAGCAGCGCGAGACTAGCCGGGGCAGAGACCCAGTACTTC
TRBD2	TRBV6-2/TRBV6-3	TRBJ2-3	once	CASSYALAGVGTQYF	TGTGCCAGCAGTTACGCCTTAGCGGGAGTGGGTACGCAGTATTTT
TRBD1	TRBV19	TRBJ1-6	-	CASGTGNSPLHF	TGTGCCAGTGGGACAGGGAATTCACCCCTCCACTTT
TRBD2	TRBV2	TRBJ2-7	-	CASTLRWGLAGVGGSYEQYF	TGTGCCAGCACCCTGAGGTGGGGACTAGCGGGAGTAGGGGGCTCCTACGAGCAGTACTTC
-	TRBV10-1	TRBJ2-2	-	CASRVDRNTGELFF	TGCGCCAGCAGGGTTGACAGGAACACCGGGGAGCTGTTTTTT
-	TRBV10-3	TRBJ2-7	-	CASRRDYEQYF	TGTGCCAGCAGGCGTGACTACGAGCAGTACTTC
TRBD1	TRBV11-3	TRBJ2-2	-	CASRWGQGISEDGELFF	TGTGCCAGCAGGTGGGGACAGGGAATTTCGGAGGACGGGGAGCTGTTTTTT
TRBD2	TRBV12-3/TRBV12-4	TRBJ2-7	-	CASSSGRAYEQYF	TGTGCCAGCAGTAGCGGGAGGGCCTACGAGCAGTACTTC
TRBD2	TRBV28	TRBJ2-7	-	CASSPPSGTVYEQYF	TGTGCCAGCAGCCCACCCAGCGGGACGGTCTACGAGCAGTACTTC
-	TRBV4-1	TRBJ2-1	-	CASSRAGGTHNEQFF	TGCGCCAGCAGCCGGGCCGGGGGTACTCACAATGAGCAGTTCTTC
TRBD2	TRBV27	TRBJ2-7	-	CASTGTSGSYEQYF	TGTGCCAGCACCGGGACTAGCGGGAGCTACGAGCAGTACTTC
-	TRBV5-1	TRBJ1-1	-	CASSLVSGATEAFF	TGCGCCAGCAGCTTGGTCTCCGGAGCCACTGAAGCTTTCTTT
TRBD1	TRBV5-5	TRBJ1-1	-	CASSLGTGVMNTEAFF	TGTGCCAGCAGCTTGGGGACAGGGGTAATGAACACTGAAGCTTTCTTT
TRBD2	TRBV27	TRBJ2-7	-	CASSSLAGGPGEQYF	TGTGCCAGCAGTTCGCTAGCGGGAGGGCCGGGGGAGCAGTACTTC
-	TRBV28	TRBJ1-2	-	CASRSTGYGYTF	TGTGCCAGCAGGAGCACAGGATATGGCTACACCTTC